The rows below give T cell receptor beta chains drawn from one sample of a study of blood T cell repertoires in COVID-19. Only in-frame clones appear in the TCRdb table, and some are missing; sequencing was by immunoSEQ multiplex PCR. The sample contains approximately 130,000 clones, 70% to 90% of which appear only once. Sequencing was performed on peripheral blood. These receptors all stem from a woman aged 45-60 years who had recovered from COVID-19. CDR3s include the opening cysteine and the closing phenylalanine or tryptophan. Each record gives: V gene, clone size, D gene, J gene, CDR3 protein, CDR3 DNA. The D gene is left open where the match is weak. Not all rows give a size; the values are once, few, many and, for expanded clones, a class.

v_gene: TRBV27; abundance: NA; d_gene: TRBD1; j_gene: TRBJ2-2; CDR3aa: CASSSGTGVTGELFF; CDR3nt: TGTGCCAGCAGCTCCGGGACAGGGGTTACCGGGGAGCTGTTTTTT
v_gene: TRBV4-1; abundance: once; d_gene: NA; j_gene: TRBJ2-2; CDR3aa: CASSQAGLASGENGELFF; CDR3nt: TGCGCCAGCAGCCAAGCGGGACTGGCCTCGGGGGAGAACGGGGAGCTGTTTTTT
v_gene: TRBV12-3/TRBV12-4; abundance: NA; d_gene: NA; j_gene: TRBJ1-1; CDR3aa: CASSTREGTEAFF; CDR3nt: TGTGCCAGCAGCACCAGGGAGGGCACTGAAGCTTTCTTT
v_gene: TRBV27; abundance: NA; d_gene: TRBD1; j_gene: TRBJ2-5; CDR3aa: CASRGQGAVTQYF; CDR3nt: TGTGCCAGCAGGGGACAGGGGGCCGTGACCCAGTACTTC
v_gene: TRBV7-6; abundance: NA; d_gene: TRBD2; j_gene: TRBJ2-7; CDR3aa: CASSLAITSGGKVSEQYF; CDR3nt: TGTGCCAGCAGCTTAGCGATAACTAGCGGGGGGAAGGTCTCCGAGCAGTACTTC
v_gene: TRBV19; abundance: NA; d_gene: NA; j_gene: TRBJ1-6; CDR3aa: CASSGGASYNSPLHF; CDR3nt: TGTGCCAGTTCGGGGGGCGCGTCCTATAATTCACCCCTCCACTTT
v_gene: TRBV10-2; abundance: NA; d_gene: NA; j_gene: TRBJ2-3; CDR3aa: CASSDARVTTQYF; CDR3nt: TGCGCCAGCAGTGATGCGCGGGTCACCACGCAGTATTTT
v_gene: TRBV21-1; abundance: NA; d_gene: NA; j_gene: TRBJ2-5; CDR3aa: CASSKGKEETQYF; CDR3nt: TGTGCCAGCAGCAAAGGAAAGGAGGAGACCCAGTACTTC
v_gene: TRBV14; abundance: NA; d_gene: TRBD1; j_gene: TRBJ1-2; CDR3aa: CASGRQGSYGYTF; CDR3nt: TGTGCCAGCGGAAGACAGGGGTCCTATGGCTACACCTTC
v_gene: TRBV11-2; abundance: NA; d_gene: NA; j_gene: TRBJ2-7; CDR3aa: CASSLQTSYEQYF; CDR3nt: TGTGCCAGCAGCTTACAGACTTCCTACGAGCAGTACTTC
v_gene: TRBV5-1; abundance: NA; d_gene: TRBD1; j_gene: TRBJ2-5; CDR3aa: CASSSNTGGGETQYF; CDR3nt: TGCGCCAGCAGCTCGAACACAGGGGGCGGAGAGACCCAGTACTTC
v_gene: TRBV18; abundance: NA; d_gene: TRBD1; j_gene: TRBJ1-5; CDR3aa: CASSPDRHQPQHF; CDR3nt: TGTGCCAGCTCACCGGACAGGCACCAGCCCCAGCATTTT
v_gene: TRBV5-1; abundance: once; d_gene: TRBD2; j_gene: TRBJ2-2; CDR3aa: CASSLWLAGGVNTGELFF; CDR3nt: TGCGCCAGCAGCTTGTGGCTAGCGGGGGGTGTTAACACCGGGGAGCTGTTTTTT
v_gene: TRBV10-1; abundance: NA; d_gene: TRBD1; j_gene: TRBJ2-7; CDR3aa: CASSGTGRTYEQYF; CDR3nt: TGCGCCAGCAGCGGGACAGGGAGAACGTACGAGCAGTACTTC
v_gene: TRBV2; abundance: NA; d_gene: TRBD1; j_gene: TRBJ2-6; CDR3aa: CASSGGQIVLTF; CDR3nt: TGTGCCAGCAGTGGGGGACAGATCGTCCTGACTTTC
v_gene: TRBV7-9; abundance: NA; d_gene: TRBD1; j_gene: TRBJ2-7; CDR3aa: CASSFQTGGVNEQYF; CDR3nt: TGTGCCAGCAGCTTTCAGACAGGGGGCGTGAACGAGCAGTACTTC
v_gene: TRBV10-1; abundance: NA; d_gene: NA; j_gene: TRBJ1-3; CDR3aa: CASKPGRTVLSGNTIYF; CDR3nt: TGCGCCAGCAAACCGGGTCGGACTGTTCTCTCTGGAAACACCATATATTTT
v_gene: TRBV5-1; abundance: NA; d_gene: NA; j_gene: TRBJ2-1; CDR3aa: CASSSGVWGDNEQFF; CDR3nt: TGCGCCAGCAGCTCCGGGGTGTGGGGGGACAATGAGCAGTTCTTC
v_gene: TRBV10-3; abundance: NA; d_gene: NA; j_gene: TRBJ1-6; CDR3aa: CAISSTKDNSPLHF; CDR3nt: TGTGCCATCAGTTCGACAAAGGATAATTCACCCCTCCACTTT
v_gene: TRBV3-1/TRBV3-2; abundance: NA; d_gene: TRBD2; j_gene: TRBJ2-1; CDR3aa: CASSQDSIGTSFLNEQFF; CDR3nt: TGTGCCAGCAGCCAAGATTCGATCGGGACTAGCTTCCTAAATGAGCAGTTCTTC
v_gene: TRBV5-1; abundance: NA; d_gene: TRBD2; j_gene: TRBJ2-3; CDR3aa: CASSPEAGGTDTQYF; CDR3nt: TGCGCCAGCAGCCCTGAGGCGGGGGGGACAGATACGCAGTATTTT
v_gene: TRBV29-1; abundance: NA; d_gene: NA; j_gene: TRBJ2-1; CDR3aa: CSSRTLSNEQFF; CDR3nt: TGCAGCTCCCGGACACTGTCCAATGAGCAGTTCTTC
v_gene: TRBV5-1; abundance: NA; d_gene: TRBD1; j_gene: TRBJ2-5; CDR3aa: CASRGDRGETQYF; CDR3nt: TGCGCCAGCAGGGGCGACAGGGGAGAGACCCAGTACTTC
v_gene: TRBV19; abundance: few; d_gene: NA; j_gene: TRBJ1-5; CDR3aa: CASKSYDRVFQPQHF; CDR3nt: TGTGCCAGTAAGTCATACGATAGAGTTTTTCAGCCCCAGCATTTT
v_gene: TRBV5-4; abundance: NA; d_gene: NA; j_gene: TRBJ1-2; CDR3aa: CASSSDERTYGYTF; CDR3nt: TGTGCCAGCAGCTCGGACGAGCGGACCTATGGCTACACCTTC
v_gene: TRBV4-3; abundance: NA; d_gene: TRBD2; j_gene: TRBJ2-1; CDR3aa: CASSQSGLAGYDEQFF; CDR3nt: TGCGCCAGCAGCCAATCCGGACTAGCGGGATACGATGAGCAGTTCTTC
v_gene: TRBV7-2; abundance: NA; d_gene: NA; j_gene: TRBJ2-1; CDR3aa: CASSLRLVNEQFF; CDR3nt: TGTGCCAGCAGCCTTCGACTAGTTAATGAGCAGTTCTTC
v_gene: TRBV9; abundance: NA; d_gene: NA; j_gene: TRBJ2-1; CDR3aa: CASSGLRTAYNEQFF; CDR3nt: TGTGCCAGCAGCGGCCTCAGGACAGCCTACAATGAGCAGTTCTTC
v_gene: TRBV6-6; abundance: NA; d_gene: TRBD2; j_gene: TRBJ2-1; CDR3aa: CASRWGGSNEQFF; CDR3nt: TGTGCCAGCAGGTGGGGAGGGAGCAATGAGCAGTTCTTC
v_gene: TRBV28; abundance: NA; d_gene: TRBD1; j_gene: TRBJ2-3; CDR3aa: CASSLLVGQGQYF; CDR3nt: TGTGCCAGCAGTTTATTGGTGGGACAGGGTCAGTATTTT
v_gene: TRBV15; abundance: NA; d_gene: TRBD1; j_gene: TRBJ2-7; CDR3aa: CATSRSAGTGSEQYF; CDR3nt: TGTGCCACCAGCAGATCCGCCGGGACAGGGTCCGAGCAGTACTTC
v_gene: TRBV5-4; abundance: NA; d_gene: NA; j_gene: TRBJ2-2; CDR3aa: CASSLSLQGPGELFF; CDR3nt: TGTGCCAGCAGCTTGTCCCTACAGGGTCCCGGGGAGCTGTTTTTT
v_gene: TRBV11-3; abundance: NA; d_gene: TRBD2; j_gene: TRBJ2-1; CDR3aa: CASSLDPSSGTYNEQFF; CDR3nt: TGTGCCAGCAGCTTAGATCCATCTAGCGGGACTTACAATGAGCAGTTCTTC
v_gene: TRBV3-1/TRBV3-2; abundance: NA; d_gene: NA; j_gene: TRBJ2-1; CDR3aa: CASSLYAAQREQFF; CDR3nt: TGTGCCAGCAGCCTCTATGCCGCCCAGCGTGAGCAGTTCTTC
v_gene: TRBV7-9; abundance: NA; d_gene: NA; j_gene: TRBJ1-2; CDR3aa: CASSATGYGYTF; CDR3nt: TGTGCCAGCAGCGCTACAGGGTATGGCTACACCTTC
v_gene: TRBV2; abundance: NA; d_gene: NA; j_gene: TRBJ1-2; CDR3aa: CASSEEGFGNYGYTF; CDR3nt: TGTGCCAGCAGTGAAGAGGGGTTTGGGAACTATGGCTACACCTTC
v_gene: TRBV5-1; abundance: NA; d_gene: NA; j_gene: TRBJ2-1; CDR3aa: CASRRDDRFSNEQFF; CDR3nt: TGCGCCAGCAGAAGAGATGACAGGTTCAGCAATGAGCAGTTCTTC
v_gene: TRBV6-6; abundance: NA; d_gene: TRBD1; j_gene: TRBJ2-1; CDR3aa: CASSYGTDYNEQFF; CDR3nt: TGTGCCAGCAGTTACGGGACAGACTACAATGAGCAGTTCTTC
v_gene: TRBV27; abundance: NA; d_gene: TRBD1; j_gene: TRBJ2-3; CDR3aa: CASSLRQGFADTQYF; CDR3nt: TGTGCCAGCAGTTTAAGACAGGGCTTCGCAGATACGCAGTATTTT
v_gene: TRBV7-2; abundance: few; d_gene: TRBD2; j_gene: TRBJ2-7; CDR3aa: CASSLPGGLHEQYF; CDR3nt: TGTGCCAGCAGCTTACCGGGGGGGCTGCACGAGCAGTACTTC
v_gene: TRBV6-4; abundance: NA; d_gene: NA; j_gene: TRBJ1-6; CDR3aa: CASSERSSYNSPLHF; CDR3nt: TGTGCCAGCAGCGAGAGGAGCTCCTATAATTCACCCCTCCACTTT
v_gene: TRBV24-1; abundance: NA; d_gene: NA; j_gene: TRBJ2-7; CDR3aa: CATSDSTGSGEQYF; CDR3nt: TGTGCCACCAGTGATAGTACAGGGTCTGGGGAGCAGTACTTC
v_gene: TRBV5-1; abundance: NA; d_gene: TRBD1; j_gene: TRBJ2-7; CDR3aa: CASSLQGASYEQYF; CDR3nt: TGCGCCAGCAGCTTACAGGGGGCCTCCTACGAGCAGTACTTC
v_gene: TRBV21-1; abundance: NA; d_gene: NA; j_gene: TRBJ2-7; CDR3aa: CASPDSSYEQYF; CDR3nt: TGTGCCAGCCCGGACAGTTCCTACGAGCAGTACTTC
v_gene: TRBV29-1; abundance: NA; d_gene: TRBD1; j_gene: TRBJ2-5; CDR3aa: CSGGTGEETQYF; CDR3nt: TGCAGCGGGGGGACAGGAGAAGAGACCCAGTACTTC
v_gene: TRBV29-1; abundance: NA; d_gene: TRBD2; j_gene: TRBJ2-1; CDR3aa: CSVEAPRAGGLFVGIEQFF; CDR3nt: TGCAGCGTTGAAGCGCCGCGAGCGGGAGGGCTATTCGTTGGTATTGAGCAGTTCTTC
v_gene: TRBV4-1; abundance: NA; d_gene: NA; j_gene: TRBJ1-3; CDR3aa: CASSQLVHSGNTIYF; CDR3nt: TGCGCCAGCAGCCAACTGGTACACTCTGGAAACACCATATATTTT
v_gene: TRBV27; abundance: NA; d_gene: NA; j_gene: TRBJ2-3; CDR3aa: CASSRQLGQTDTQYF; CDR3nt: TGTGCCAGCAGTAGACAACTAGGACAGACAGATACGCAGTATTTT
v_gene: TRBV27; abundance: NA; d_gene: NA; j_gene: TRBJ1-2; CDR3aa: CASKRHRGYNGYTF; CDR3nt: TGTGCCAGCAAAAGACACCGGGGGTACAATGGCTACACCTTC
v_gene: TRBV6-5; abundance: NA; d_gene: NA; j_gene: TRBJ1-2; CDR3aa: CASRPDRNLYGYTF; CDR3nt: TGTGCCAGCAGACCAGACAGGAACCTCTATGGCTACACCTTC
v_gene: TRBV13; abundance: NA; d_gene: NA; j_gene: TRBJ2-5; CDR3aa: CASSLGITARGTQYF; CDR3nt: TGTGCCAGCAGCTTAGGGATCACGGCCCGGGGGACCCAGTACTTC
v_gene: TRBV18; abundance: NA; d_gene: NA; j_gene: TRBJ2-7; CDR3aa: CASSPRVTGRPSGEQYF; CDR3nt: TGTGCCAGCTCACCACGCGTCACAGGGCGTCCCTCTGGCGAGCAGTACTTC
v_gene: TRBV6-2/TRBV6-3; abundance: NA; d_gene: TRBD1; j_gene: TRBJ1-5; CDR3aa: CASSYRDRGFNQPQHF; CDR3nt: TGTGCCAGCAGTTACAGGGACAGGGGGTTCAATCAGCCCCAGCATTTT
v_gene: TRBV3-1/TRBV3-2; abundance: NA; d_gene: TRBD1; j_gene: TRBJ2-7; CDR3aa: CASSQDYRGEQYF; CDR3nt: TGTGCCAGCAGCCAAGATTACAGGGGCGAGCAGTACTTC
v_gene: TRBV7-2; abundance: NA; d_gene: NA; j_gene: TRBJ1-3; CDR3aa: CASSPGSGNTIYF; CDR3nt: TGTGCCAGCAGCCCGGGGTCGGGAAACACCATATATTTT
v_gene: TRBV12-5; abundance: NA; d_gene: TRBD1; j_gene: TRBJ2-3; CDR3aa: CASGQGDRLGTQYF; CDR3nt: TGTGCTAGTGGCCAGGGGGACAGATTGGGTACGCAGTATTTT
v_gene: TRBV27; abundance: NA; d_gene: TRBD1; j_gene: TRBJ1-1; CDR3aa: CASAGTGILSAFF; CDR3nt: TGTGCCAGCGCCGGGACAGGGATCTTGAGTGCTTTCTTT
v_gene: TRBV4-3; abundance: NA; d_gene: TRBD2; j_gene: TRBJ2-1; CDR3aa: CASSQDRGLAGDNEQFF; CDR3nt: TGCGCCAGCAGCCAAGATCGGGGTCTAGCGGGCGACAATGAGCAGTTCTTC